This TCR beta chain was captured in a study of blood T cell repertoires in COVID-19. Per the original data handling: Reference gene primers were amplified, and this amplification served to estimate nucleated cell counts. Data came from immunoSEQ multiplex PCR; TCRdb stores just in-frame clones and leaves some out. The V and J calls and clone size are taken from that table; D and trimming were inferred from the DNA. The sample holds roughly 280,000 clones, about 91% seen once. The study drew participants aged about 18 to 95 years from approximately 25 US areas. Participants reported their clinical history, and cohort assignment relied on those reports. Sequenced input: PBMCs or T cells enriched from blood (not recorded which). The origin of this receptor is a man in his forties who had been exposed to COVID-19.

The CDR3 coding sequence is TGTGCCAGCAAGCGCTCCTATAATTCACCCCTCCACTTT. Amino acids: CASKRSYNSPLHF. The rearrangement uses TRBV25-1 and TRBJ1-6; D is uncertain. The CDR3 loop spans 13 amino acids. Trimming stripped 7 bases from V and 0 bases from J, with 4 bases between. From germline, CDR1 is MGHDK and CDR2 SYGVNS.